This T cell receptor (beta chain) derives from a study of CD8 T cells in ankylosing spondylitis. Making the TCR beta libraries involved quantitative 5'-RACE with molecular barcodes. TCRdb reprocessed the 5' RACE reads with MiXCR, giving one entry per CDR3 protein. The sample includes 450,000 to 550,000 distinct CDR3 sequences, 5.3% of them seen just once. This clonotype was picked up many times. What it binds is unknown. The CDR3 contains 14 residues. Per germline, CDR1 DFQATT and CDR2 SNEGSKA (reference sequence). Study outcomes and limitations: Disease-linked clones were reportedly significantly enriched in matched ankylosing spondylitis synovial fluid. Characteristic, it appeared, of ankylosing spondylitis blood was a TCR beta motif of fewer than 10 highly homologous variants. There were earlier reports of some motif variants in reactive arthritis synovial fluid and blood.

The chain is built from TRBV20-1 and TRBJ1-1; TRBD1 is a possible D gene (5 bases). The sample consisted of blood, either unsorted or a sorted T cell fraction (not recorded which). This clonotype was sampled from a male donor with ankylosing spondylitis. The chain's CDR3 is CSPTTAGRYTEAFF. The DNA of the CDR3 is TGCAGCCCCACCACCGCGGGGCGCTACACTGAAGCTTTCTTT.